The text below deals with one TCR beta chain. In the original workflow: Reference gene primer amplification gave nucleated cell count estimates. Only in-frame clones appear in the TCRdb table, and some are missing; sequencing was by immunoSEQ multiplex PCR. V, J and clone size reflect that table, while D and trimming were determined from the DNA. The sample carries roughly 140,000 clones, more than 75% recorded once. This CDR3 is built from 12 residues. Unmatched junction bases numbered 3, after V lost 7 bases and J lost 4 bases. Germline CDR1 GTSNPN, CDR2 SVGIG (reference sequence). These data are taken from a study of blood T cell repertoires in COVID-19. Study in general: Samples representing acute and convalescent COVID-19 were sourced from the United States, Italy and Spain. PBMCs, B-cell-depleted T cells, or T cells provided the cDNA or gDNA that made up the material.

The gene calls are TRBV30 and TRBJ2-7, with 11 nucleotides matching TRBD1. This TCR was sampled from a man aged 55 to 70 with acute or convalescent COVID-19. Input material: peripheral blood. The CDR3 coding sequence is TGTGCCTTAGGGACAGGGGGGTACGAGCAGTACTTC. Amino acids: CALGTGGYEQYF.